Shown below are 4 T cell receptor beta chains from a single sample sequenced in a study of blood T cell repertoires in COVID-19 (dated by TCRdb to about 2020). The library was built by means of the immunoSEQ multiplex PCR assay. TCRdb holds this immuneACCESS table with in-frame rearrangements only. Some clones are missing; in checked studies, unresolved V genes explain under half, and the rest has no known cause. This sample comprises over 400,000 clones, roughly 91% of them detected only once. Roughly 8.3% of the sample is taken by the ten largest. The specimen sequenced was peripheral blood. The receptors originated from a woman aged 45-59 years with COVID-19, enrolled during active disease.

This chain connects TRBV29-1 to TRBJ1-1, with 9 bases identical to TRBD1. The junction had 9 bases not matched to a gene; V was cut back by 6 bases and J by 7 bases. Germline V lookup: CDR1 SQVTM, CDR2 ANQGSEA. The CDR3 is 13 amino acids. The CDR3: CSVVQGAKGEAFF. The DNA of the CDR3 is TGCAGCGTCGTACAGGGGGCTAAAGGTGAAGCTTTCTTT.

V gene TRBV10-3 combines with J gene TRBJ2-5, with TRBD1 matching over 9 bases. CDR3 size: 15 residues. Per the germline V gene, CDR1 is ENHRY and CDR2 is SYGVKD. V shed 5 bases, J shed 4 bases, and the junction held 8 bases outside the gene matches. This CDR3 reads CAISPRGDRVETQYF. CDR3 coding DNA: TGTGCCATCAGTCCCCGGGGGGACAGGGTAGAGACCCAGTACTTC.

This chain uses TRBV2 with TRBJ2-1; 8 bases match TRBD2. CDR3 length equals 15 residues. Unmatched junction bases numbered 12, after V lost 5 bases and J lost 9 bases. Germline-derived CDR1 and CDR2 are SNHLY and FYNNEI. The CDR3: CASSPGGGRLSEQFF. The CDR3 coding sequence is TGTGCCAGCAGTCCCGGGGGGGGGCGGTTAAGTGAGCAGTTCTTC.

This chain connects TRBV3-1 (or the pseudogene TRBV3-2) to TRBJ2-3; TRBD2 aligns across 14 bases. This CDR3 contains 19 residues. Trimming took 0 bases from V and 5 from J; bases not matched to a gene: 10. The germline V gene encodes CDR1 LGHDT and CDR2 YNNKEL (reference sequence). This CDR3 is CASSQETSGGARLGDTQYF. DNA of the CDR3: TGTGCCAGCAGCCAAGAGACTAGCGGGGGGGCCAGGCTTGGAGATACGCAGTATTTT.